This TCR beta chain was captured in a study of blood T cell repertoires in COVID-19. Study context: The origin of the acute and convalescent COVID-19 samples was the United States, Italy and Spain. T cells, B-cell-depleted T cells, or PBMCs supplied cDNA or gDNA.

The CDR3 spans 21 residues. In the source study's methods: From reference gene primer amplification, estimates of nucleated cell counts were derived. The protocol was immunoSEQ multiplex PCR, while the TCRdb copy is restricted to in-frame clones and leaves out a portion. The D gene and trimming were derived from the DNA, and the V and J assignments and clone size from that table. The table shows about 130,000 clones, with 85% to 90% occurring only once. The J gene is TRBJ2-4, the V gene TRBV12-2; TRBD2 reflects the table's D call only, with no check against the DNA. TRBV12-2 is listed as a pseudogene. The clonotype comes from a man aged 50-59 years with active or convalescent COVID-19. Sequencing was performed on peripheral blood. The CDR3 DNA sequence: TGTGCAAGTCGCTTCGAAGGGACTAGCGGGGTAGTAAAGGTAGCCAAAAACATTCAGTACTTC. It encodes CASRFEGTSGVVKVAKNIQYF.